This T cell receptor (beta chain) was captured by sequencing in a study of cytomegalovirus exposure and HLA in healthy donors (TCRdb year 2017). Some background on the complete study: An earlier analysis of 587 of the donors reported 276 Gb of sequence data and 100 million to 120 million unique TCR beta sequences obtained from roughly 180 million T cells. Rather than drawing on any new phenotypic data, the later analysis identified candidate immune exposures from TCR beta sequences and the way those sequences occurred across donors. Every repertoire in the discovery cohort had been generated on one and the same sequencing platform. Among the roughly 390 genotyped donors, around 79% belonged to the genetic ancestry cluster associated with self-reported Caucasian donors. In addition to the first cohort of roughly 700 subjects, a separate validation cohort of approximately 130 different subjects was used. The aim of the study was to test whether cataloging public T cell receptors could identify signatures of past pathogen exposure. Because of strong linkage in the cohort, roughly five DR-DQ haplotypes were treated as single units for association and clustering. The number of donors typed differed by locus, with roughly 629-640 for A, B, C, DRB1 and DQB1, about 500 for DQA1, 600 to 610 for DPA1, and some 470 for DPB1. The T cell repertoires of roughly 660 subjects were profiled by immunosequencing and related to cytomegalovirus serostatus. To study patterns of TCR occurrence, a later analysis re-analyzed previously published TCR beta repertoires from several hundred donors and added high-resolution HLA genotyping. Across roughly 420 genotyped donors of the cohort, an average of about 240,000 unique TCR beta nucleotide sequences per donor were sequenced, and about a sixth of those sequences were non-productive. Alongside the repertoire data, information on donor age, sex, ethnicity and CMV serostatus was compiled. Both class I and class II loci were covered by HLA typing, at four-digit resolution. About 320 gigabases of sequencing data and tens of millions of unique TCR sequences were included in an early release covering 550 to 650 HLA-typed donors. To predict cytomegalovirus infection status, the study combined high-throughput TCR immunosequencing, statistical association of individual TCRs with disease status, and machine learning. In an earlier analysis of about 590 of the donors, high-throughput TCR beta sequencing was used to judge whether each TCR beta V gene segment behaved as functional or pseudogenic. A later genetic analysis took genome-wide SNP genotypes for 398 of the 666 donors and used that subset as a discovery cohort.

Library creation used the immunoSEQ multiplex PCR assay. For the multiplex PCR, a mixture combining 60 forward primers for TCR Vbeta segments and 13 reverse primers for TCR Jbeta segments was used. A multiplex PCR assay on genomic DNA amplified the CDR3 region of rearranged TCR beta genes. On the Illumina HiSeq System, the amplified TCR beta libraries were sequenced as 87-base-pair reads. As for the original processing: A later analysis counted tens of millions of unique TCR beta chains across the 600 to 850 repertoires, and roughly 11 million of these chains were shared by at least two donors. Raw reads were error-corrected and collapsed into unique sequences by a nearest-neighbor algorithm in which closely related sequences were merged to remove PCR and sequencing errors. Alignment of CDR3 sequences to IMGT reference sequences was used to assign V, D and J gene segments. For a sequence to be retained, a match of at least six nucleotides was required to both a V gene segment and a J gene segment. A rearrangement was called productive if the CDR3 had no stop codons and remained in frame with V and J, and every other rearrangement was called non-productive. Following IMGT convention, CDR3 was defined as the stretch from the second conserved V-encoded cysteine to the conserved J-encoded phenylalanine. Sequences without an unambiguous match to a single V gene segment were excluded from the earlier analysis of almost 600 of the donors. An earlier analysis of about 590 of the donors classified V segments as functional when productive rearrangements were above 56.7% and as segregating when the standard deviation between donors was above 5%. A statistical classification framework was built to diagnose cytomegalovirus status from the catalog of TCR beta chain sequences. A later analysis assigned V and J genes by comparing TCR nucleotide sequences with IMGT/GENE-DB human TR gene sequences. In a later analysis, CDR3 sequences and most-parsimonious VDJ recombination scenarios were assigned using the TCRdist pipeline. In a later analysis, each TCR beta chain was defined by its CDR3 amino acid sequence together with its V-gene family, and reads lacking a unique V-gene family were excluded. As a way to deal with suspected cross-contamination and a sequencing artifact, a later analysis dropped 450 to 600 nucleotide sequences that were highly shared and had low generation probability. A later analysis calculated a clonal expansion index for each public chain from normalized within-repertoire ranks of inferred template counts. Generation probabilities in a later analysis came from a VDJ recombination model fitted to out-of-frame rearrangements, and those results were checked against IGoR. A later analysis scored TCR-TCR, TCR-HLA and TCR-CMV co-occurrence with hypergeometric tests, applying a repertoire-size bias correction to TCR pairs. To estimate false discovery rates, a later analysis permuted the HLA or CMV assignments 20 times. In a later analysis, co-occurring TCRs were grouped with DBSCAN, and TCRdist sequence similarity was added when clustering was performed within HLA-allele-positive subsets. Co-occurrence clustering excluded repertoires with fewer than 30,000 or more than 120,000 public chains, plus five with anomalous nucleotide sharing. In TCRdb, the immuneACCESS table is reduced to in-frame sequences with V and J assigned. These tables do not hold every clone; where another copy was compared, an unresolved V gene accounts for under half, and the others remain unexplained. V, J and clone size were drawn from that table, and D and trimming were deduced from the DNA. This sample comprises 120,000 to 150,000 clones, almost 80% of them detected only once. More than 0.95% of the sample belongs to the ten largest clones.

The junction shows trimming of 4 bases on V and 5 bases on J, and the gene matches do not reach 2 bases of it. The germline V gene (reference sequence) specifies LNHDA as CDR1 and SQIVND as CDR2. The CDR3 spans 14 residues, from the cysteine through the phenylalanine. The kept DNA is CDR3 alone, 42 bases in frame from the first base. About this clone: Its specific antigen is unknown. No much larger clone exists at a distance of one base, and base qualities are not known.

The cohort comprised several hundred healthy bone marrow donors. At the time of sampling, every cohort member was nominally healthy, though immune exposures that went unrecorded were likely present. The donor tested CMV seronegative and was one of the 352 seronegative cohort members. Each donor provided a peripheral blood sample, and peripheral blood mononuclear cells were used for TCR beta sequencing. Genomic DNA was extracted from the blood cell samples with the Qiagen DNeasy Blood Extraction Kit. General findings and caveats noted by the study authors: In a later analysis, TCR association rates were found to vary across HLA loci, with the most associated TCRs seen for DRB1 alleles and the fewest for HLA-C alleles. The 87-base-pair reads could not distinguish some IMGT-functional V segments, including TRBV6-2 and TRBV6-3, so those segments were excluded. A later genetic analysis reported fewer N-insertions in productive TCRs among donors in an Asian-associated ancestry cluster than the roughly 700-donor mean. A further reported finding was that TCR beta sequences accurately predicted the HLA-A and HLA-B alleles for most subjects in the first cohort. According to the authors, the approach could potentially be generalized to other disease states and immunological phenotypes. Because some donors lacked HLA typing at each locus, the association tests relied only on the typed subset. The earlier analysis of about 600 of the donors excluded 15 to 20 rarely observed V segments, including chromosome 9 orphons, because counts were too low. In an earlier analysis of approximately 590 of the donors, most TCR beta V segments appeared in productive rearrangements about 87% or about 30% of the time, broadly matching IMGT annotations. Immune exposure information for the cohort was limited to CMV serostatus. A cluster of highly shared sequence variants was judged likely to be a technical artifact of the sequencing pipeline. In both the original and validation cohorts, the classifier was reported to diagnose cytomegalovirus status with high specificity and sensitivity. Several of the top co-occurrence clusters appeared to be linked to parvovirus B19, influenza, CMV and Epstein-Barr virus, according to a later analysis. Sequencing depth was assumed to be roughly uniform across donors in the presence/absence analyses, though that assumption may not hold. The cohort was sequenced for TCR beta chains only, and without alpha or paired-chain data the features that could be detected were limited. In vitro tests confirmed that a few of the cytomegalovirus-associated TCR beta chains recognize cytomegalovirus antigens. A later analysis found that HLA-associated TCR beta chains were more clonally expanded and had lower generation probabilities than equally common non-associated chains. A total of roughly 160 TCR beta chains were listed by the study as associated with cytomegalovirus. Linkage disequilibrium might explain the correlated functional status among segregating V segments, but an unknown experimental factor could not be ruled out. Assigning TCR associations to individual alleles was difficult when HLA alleles, especially DR and DQ, strongly co-occurred. At a false discovery rate of 0.05, a later analysis linked some 18,000 TCR beta sequences to specific HLA alleles. According to a later analysis, most CMV-associated TCR beta chains appeared to be HLA-restricted, and the HLA associations seemed to be driven largely by CMV exposure. In a later genetic analysis, a missense DCLRE1C variant was associated with V-gene and J-gene trimming of TCR beta chains, and the association was replicated in an independent cohort. Most TCR sequences were seen in very few donors, while some public TCRs were found in many individuals.

Sequences were obtained from PBMCs. The source of this sequence is a man in his late teens or twenties in good health and CMV-seronegative. The rearranged segments are TRBV19 and TRBJ1-6, with TRBD1 identical over 7 junction bases. The DNA sequence is given as TGTGCCAGTAGTAGCACAGGGGATAATTCACCCCTCCACTTT. Translated, it gives CASSSTGDNSPLHF.